Sequencing of this T cell receptor beta chain was carried out in a study of vaccination and CD4 T cells after COVID-19. In the study overall: SARS-CoV-2 PCR on nasal swabs had been positive for the convalescent patients; several were mild and one was severe. Collection of post-vaccine samples followed dose two by a median about 75 days, spanning a range of 14 to 241.

Stated treatment: approximately 9-day PBMC culture with coronavirus spike peptide pools or control peptides (ViraFEST assay). V lost 6 bases and J 0 bases, leaving 14 bases between the germline ends. Per germline, CDR1 MDHEN and CDR2 SYDVKM. The CDR3 is 15 amino acids. The study, taken as a whole, reports: Spike mono-reactivity applied to 304 of 307 vaccine-specific clones detected in convalescent patients.

With the Oncomine TCR Beta short-read assay, DNA from cultured CD4+ T cells was sequenced. TCRdb re-called the PCR reads with MiXCR, one entry per CDR3 protein. The table records some 16,000 distinct CDR3 sequences, 72% of them present only once. This clonotype was seen more than once but under ten times. The antigen is undetermined. The rearrangement links TRBV28 to TRBJ1-2; perhaps TRBD1 as D (6 bases). The receptor comes from a human donor who had recovered from COVID-19. Sequencing input: CD4+ T cells from blood, cultured in vitro. The CDR3 region is CASRAYTGSNYGYTF. CDR3 sequence (DNA): TGTGCCAGCAGGGCTTATACAGGGTCTAACTATGGCTACACCTTC.